The 25 T cell receptor beta chains below were found in one sample sequenced in a study of PD-1 blockade in classical Hodgkin lymphoma. Every patient had relapsed following autologous stem cell transplantation, and cohorts differed in brentuximab vedotin exposure. Method: immunoSEQ multiplex PCR; TCRdb's copy keeps in-frame clones and lacks some. The table has 25,000 to 35,000 clones, roughly 71% seen once. The starting material was peripheral blood mononuclear cells (PBMCs), obtained before the second cycle of nivolumab. These receptors all come from a human donor with classical Hodgkin lymphoma.

The chain combines TRBV7-9 with TRBJ1-1; possibly TRBD1 for D (6 bases). The germline V and J ends were trimmed by 1 base and 4 bases, with 10 bases remaining between them. The CDR3 extends over 14 amino acids. Germline V CDR1 and CDR2: SEHNR, FQNEAQ (reference sequence). CDR3 bases: TGTGCCAGCAGCTTAGTACAGGGATCCACTGAAGCTTTCTTT. Amino acid sequence: CASSLVQGSTEAFF.

The chain has TRBV5-1 and TRBJ2-3; D is unresolved. The CDR3 extends over 16 amino acids. The V and J ends lost 0 bases and 2 bases respectively, with 13 bases between them. CDR1 is SGHRS, CDR2 YFSETQ, per germline. CDR3 sequence: CASSLALRFSTDTQYF. CDR3 in DNA: TGCGCCAGCAGCTTGGCCCTCAGGTTTTCCACAGATACGCAGTATTTT. The full variable domain, rest sourced from reference TRBV5-1 and TRBJ2-3, is KAGVTQTPRYLIKTRGQQVTLSCSPISGHRSVSWYQQTPGQGLQFLFEYFSETQRNKGNFPGRFSGRQFSNSRSEMNVSTLELGDSALYLCASSLALRFSTDTQYFGPGTRLTVL.

This clone was seen a handful of times. The chain joins TRBV7-9 to TRBJ1-4, with 9 bases fitting TRBD1. CDR3 size: 14 residues. Per the germline V gene, CDR1 is SEHNR and CDR2 is FQNEAQ (reference sequence). Losses at the gene ends were 6 bases for V and 8 bases for J; bases not matched to a gene: 7. CDR3 sequence: CASSLTGGREKLFF. CDR3 nucleotides: TGTGCCAGCAGTCTGACAGGGGGTCGAGAAAAACTGTTTTTT.

The chain recombines TRBV5-8 with TRBJ2-7; D is unresolved. Germline V gene lookup returns CDR1 SGHTS and CDR2 YDEGEE. V dropped 4 bases and J dropped 3 bases, with 17 bases sitting between them. CDR3 length: 15 residues. For the CDR3, the DNA is TGTGCCAGCAGCCTTTCAATTATCCCCCTCTACGAGCAGTACTTC. This translates into CASSLSIIPLYEQYF.

On this clone itself: A junction end diverges from the germline sequence, so it may reflect a read error. The CDR3 protein is CASSYDRLGTQYF. DNA of the CDR3: TGTGCTAGCAGCTACGACAGGCTGGGGACCCAGTACTTC. The chain employs TRBV7-7 and TRBJ2-5, with D possibly being TRBD1 (6 bases). Germline V lookup: CDR1 SSHAT, CDR2 FNYEAQ (reference sequence). CDR3 length: 13 amino acids.

CDR3 bases: TGTGCCAGTAGCCGACAGGGAGGAACCTACAATGAGCAGTTCTTC. Translation gives CASSRQGGTYNEQFF. The gene calls are TRBV19 and TRBJ2-1; a possible D gene is TRBD1 (7 bases). CDR1 LNHDA and CDR2 SQIVND come from the germline V gene (reference sequence). V lost 6 bases and J 2 bases, leaving 14 bases between the germline ends. The CDR3 runs 15 residues.

The chain links TRBV5-4 to TRBJ1-3; 7 nucleotides align to TRBD1. With V trimmed by 4 bases and J by 3 bases, 4 bases remained unmatched. The CDR3 totals 14 residues. The germline gives CDR1 SGHNT, CDR2 YYREEE (reference sequence). The CDR3 coding sequence is TGTGCCAGCAGCCGACAGGGACTTGGAAACACCATATATTTT. It specifies CASSRQGLGNTIYF.

The rearrangement joins TRBV7-2 to TRBJ1-5; 8 bases line up with TRBD1. CDR1 is SGHTA, CDR2 FQGNSA, per germline. The CDR3 sequence is 18 residues long. The ends lost 1 base at V and 0 bases at J; junction bases unmatched: 8. The CDR3 bases are TGTGCCAGCAGCTTAGACCAGGGGGCTTGGGTTAGCAATCAGCCCCAGCATTTT. The encoded protein is CASSLDQGAWVSNQPQHF.

This clone was recorded a few times. CDR3 bases: TGTGCCAGCAGCCAAGCAGCGGAATACAATGAGCAGTTCTTC. Encoded protein: CASSQAAEYNEQFF. This chain joins TRBV7-8 and TRBJ2-1, with D perhaps TRBD2 (5 bases). The V gene's germline CDR1 is SGHVS and CDR2 FQNEAQ. Trimming removed 5 bases at V and 4 bases at J, with 12 bases between. This CDR3 comprises 14 residues.

V is TRBV7-9 and J is TRBJ2-4; the D gene is possibly TRBD1 (6 bases). V was pared by 4 bases and J by 0 bases, with 7 bases between. The CDR3 runs to 14 residues. Looked up from germline, CDR1 is SEHNR and CDR2 is FQNEAQ (reference sequence). CDR3 residues: CASSSTGAKNIQYF. CDR3 nucleotide sequence: TGTGCCAGCAGCTCGACAGGAGCCAAAAACATTCAGTACTTC. Variable domain in full (rest from reference TRBV7-9 and TRBJ2-4): DTGVSQNPRHKITKRGQNVTFRCDPISEHNRLYWYRQTLGQGPEFLTYFQNEAQLEKSRLLSDRFSAERPKGSFSTLEIQRTEQGDSAMYLCASSSTGAKNIQYFGAGTRLSVL.

The V gene is TRBV10-2, the J gene TRBJ1-2, with a possible D match to TRBD1 (6 bases). The germline V and J ends were trimmed by 6 bases and 2 bases, with 10 bases remaining between them. The CDR3 is made up of 13 amino acids. The germline V gene encodes CDR1 WSHSY and CDR2 SAAADI. Written as DNA, the CDR3 is TGCGCCAGCAGCACAGGGTTGAACTATGGCTACACCTTC. This encodes CASSTGLNYGYTF.

V usage is TRBV19 and J usage is TRBJ1-1, with a tentative D call TRBD1 (5 bases). CDR3 length equals 14 residues. V lost 3 bases, J lost 4 bases, and 12 bases lay in between. Per germline, CDR1 LNHDA and CDR2 SQIVND (reference sequence). CDR3 amino acids: CASSMSGGSTEAFF. The CDR3 bases are TGTGCCAGTAGTATGTCGGGGGGGAGCACTGAAGCTTTCTTT.

This clone was counted ten times or more. This chain joins TRBV7-7 and TRBJ1-3; D gene unclear. The germline V and J ends were trimmed by 5 bases and 4 bases, with 6 bases remaining between them. Looked up from germline, CDR1 is SSHAT and CDR2 is FNYEAQ (reference sequence). CDR3 length: 12 amino acids. The CDR3, as DNA: TGTGCCAGCAGCCCCGGCGGAAACACCATATATTTT. Its protein product is CASSPGGNTIYF.

V is TRBV28 and J is TRBJ1-2; TRBD1 is a possible D gene (5 bases). Germline CDR1 reads MDHEN; CDR2 reads SYDVKM. CDR3 length: 17 amino acids. V was trimmed by 1 base and J by 0 bases, leaving 15 bases between them. CDR3 DNA sequence: TGTGCCAGCAGTTTATATCCCCGGGGGGTAGCTAACTATGGCTACACCTTC. Protein sequence: CASSLYPRGVANYGYTF.

J is TRBJ1-2 and V is TRBV19, with no clear D. The CDR3 extends over 15 amino acids. Trimming took 7 bases from V and 0 from J, leaving 15 bases between them. Germline assignment: CDR1 LNHDA and CDR2 SQIVND (reference sequence). CDR3 coding DNA: TGTGCCAGTAAAATCGCAGGCAGTCCTAACTATGGCTACACCTTC. Residues: CASKIAGSPNYGYTF.

The V gene is TRBV19, the J gene TRBJ2-7; TRBD2 matches 7 bases. The CDR3 contains 20 residues. The V gene end was trimmed by 7 bases and the J gene end by 2 bases; junction bases not matched to a gene: 26. Germline loops: CDR1 LNHDA, CDR2 SQIVND (reference sequence). This CDR3 is CASNLSPGPWEGGPTYEQYF. As DNA, the CDR3 is TGTGCCAGTAATCTTTCCCCGGGACCCTGGGAGGGAGGCCCTACCTACGAGCAGTACTTC.

CDR3 residues: CASSLVGGAGTGELFF. In nucleotides, the CDR3 is TGTGCCAGCAGCCTCGTCGGGGGCGCGGGCACCGGGGAGCTGTTTTTT. This chain joins TRBV7-2 and TRBJ2-2; D may be TRBD1 or TRBD2 (6 bases each). The length of the CDR3 is 16 residues. V was clipped by 5 bases and J by 4 bases, with 17 bases between them. CDR1 is SGHTA, CDR2 FQGNSA, per germline.

This clone was counted only a few times. This chain uses TRBV18 with TRBJ2-1, with D maybe TRBD1 (6 bases). Germline CDR1 and CDR2: KGHSH and LQKENI. V lost 3 bases and J lost 0, with 9 bases in between. The CDR3 spans 15 residues. CDR3 loop: CASSPTGSSYNEQFF. CDR3 in DNA: TGTGCCAGCTCACCCACAGGGAGCTCCTACAATGAGCAGTTCTTC.

The chain carries TRBV28 and TRBJ1-6, with D unresolved. The CDR3 is 15 amino acids. Germline V gene sequence: CDR1 MDHEN, CDR2 SYDVKM. Trimming took 1 base from V and 7 from J, leaving 11 bases between them. This CDR3 reads CASSLFPHKNSPLHF. CDR3 DNA: TGTGCCAGCAGTTTATTCCCTCATAAGAATTCACCCCTCCACTTT.

This chain joins TRBV19 and TRBJ1-5; TRBD1 agrees at 9 bases. CDR3 length equals 18 residues. CDR1 and CDR2 (germline): LNHDA, SQIVND (reference sequence). J lost 4 bases, V lost 6 bases, and 16 bases had no gene match. CDR3 amino acids: CASRPGQGAFVSNQPQHF. The CDR3 DNA follows: TGTGCCAGTAGGCCGGGACAGGGTGCCTTCGTGTCGAATCAGCCCCAGCATTTT.

CDR3 DNA: TGTGCCTGGAGTCGCACCACCGGGACCCTCAAGTACGAGCAGTACTTC. It yields the protein CAWSRTTGTLKYEQYF. The chain carries TRBV30 and TRBJ2-7; perhaps D is TRBD1 or TRBD2 (5 bases each). There are 16 residues in the CDR3. The ends were cut back, 2 bases at V and 4 bases at J, with 21 bases in the middle. Germline CDR1 reads GTSNPN; CDR2 reads SVGIG (reference sequence).

The gene calls are TRBV6-5 and TRBJ1-2; TRBD1 might be the D (5 bases). Per the germline V gene, CDR1 is MNHEY and CDR2 is SVGAGI. V lost 5 bases, J lost 2 bases, and 15 bases lay in between. The CDR3 has 15 amino acids. CDR3 in DNA: TGTGCCAGCAGTAATCTTGTCTCAGGGAACTATGGCTACACCTTC. This encodes CASSNLVSGNYGYTF.

The CDR3 loop reads CASSLTRGTQPQHF. Written as DNA, the CDR3 is TGTGCCAGCAGTTTAACCAGGGGGACTCAGCCCCAGCATTTT. The chain joins TRBV28 to TRBJ1-5; 7 positions agree with TRBD1. Losses at the gene ends were 2 bases for V and 6 bases for J; bases not matched to a gene: 4. The CDR3 is 14 residues long. Looked up from germline, CDR1 is MDHEN and CDR2 is SYDVKM.

This sequence joins TRBV19 and TRBJ1-6, with 11 positions matching TRBD1. The CDR3 has 17 amino acids. The V gene's germline CDR1 is LNHDA and CDR2 SQIVND (reference sequence). V trimming: 4 bases; J trimming: 7 bases; junction bases outside the gene matches: 9. The CDR3 sequence is CASSTLGTGGLNSPLHF. The CDR3 DNA sequence: TGTGCCAGTAGTACATTAGGGACAGGGGGATTGAATTCACCCCTCCACTTT.

The V call is TRBV6-1, the J call TRBJ1-1, with D hard to call. CDR3 size: 13 residues. CDR1 and CDR2 from the germline V gene are MNHNS and SASEGT. The V and J ends lost 2 bases and 4 bases respectively, with 8 bases between them. Here the CDR3 DNA reads TGTGCCAGCAGTGAAACGCTGCTCACTGAAGCTTTCTTT. It specifies CASSETLLTEAFF.